The 17 T cell receptor beta chains below all came from one sample that was sequenced in a study of CD8+CD57+ T cells in acquired aplastic anemia. Investigators profiled TCR beta VDJ and CDR3 from genomic DNA template. TCRdb called the reads again in MiXCR, with one record for every CDR3 protein. Among 150,000 to 200,000 distinct CDR3 sequences, 60% to 70% were seen once, and the ten largest hold over 40%. Sequenced input: sorted CD4+, CD8+, or CD8+CD57+ T cells (not recorded which) from PBMCs. These receptors all stem from a human donor in good health.

The chain uses TRBV29-1 and TRBJ1-1; D is unresolved. V was pared by 3 bases and J by 12 bases, with 14 bases between. Germline V CDR1 and CDR2: SQVTM, ANQGSEA. The CDR3 consists of 11 residues. The CDR3 region has the DNA TGCAGCGTTGATTGGCAGACCGTGTCTTTCTTT. Translated, it gives CSVDWQTVSFF.

This clonotype was seen repeatedly, ten times or more. CDR3 nucleotide sequence: TGCAGCGTTGAAGGAGGACTAGCGGGATCCACAGATACGCAGTATTTT. It codes for CSVEGGLAGSTDTQYF. V usage is TRBV29-1 and J usage is TRBJ2-3; 12 bases agree with TRBD2. Germline-derived CDR1 and CDR2 are SQVTM and ANQGSEA. CDR3 size: 16 residues. With 1 base clipped from V and 2 bases from J, the junction kept 4 bases outside the gene matches.

Of note for this clonotype: One end of the junction does not line up with germline, which may come from a read error. J is TRBJ2-7 and V is TRBV4-1, with TRBD1 matching over 7 bases. The germline gives CDR1 MGHRA, CDR2 YSYEKL. The CDR3 loop spans 12 amino acids. The CDR3: CASSQGELEQYF. CDR3 bases: TGTGCCAGCAGCCAGGGGGAACTCGAGCAGTACTTC.

The rearrangement links TRBV2 to TRBJ2-3, with D maybe TRBD2 (6 bases). There are 12 residues in the CDR3. The germline gives CDR1 SNHLY, CDR2 FYNNEI. V shed 8 bases and J shed 11 bases, with 17 bases lying between them. CDR3 in DNA: TGTGCCAGCGGGGGGAACTACAATGAGCAGTATTTT. Residues: CASGGNYNEQYF. Full variable domain (missing parts from reference TRBV2 and TRBJ2-3): EPEVTQTPSHQVTQMGQEVILRCVPISNHLYFYWYRQILGQKVEFLVSFYNNEISEKSEIFDDQFSVERPDGSNFTLKIRSTKLEDSAMYFCASGGNYNEQYFGPGTRLTVL.

As to this clonotype: Its ends do not fully match the called genes, so a read error is possible. CDR3 in amino acids: CSVTGQGYIEQFF. CDR3 DNA sequence: TGCAGCGTCACGGGACAGGGGTACATTGAGCAGTTCTTC. The J gene is TRBJ2-1, the V gene TRBV29-1; TRBD1 matches at 10 bases. This CDR3 is 13 amino acids long. Germline V gene lookup returns CDR1 SQVTM and CDR2 ANQGSEA.

The gene calls are TRBV19 and TRBJ1-5; the D is unclear. V was shortened by 3 bases and J by 1 base, with 7 bases between the two germline ends. Germline V lookup: CDR1 LNHDA, CDR2 SQIVND (reference sequence). CDR3 length: 14 amino acids. The CDR3 DNA follows: TGTGCCAGTAGTATGTCGGGGAGCAATCAGCCCCAGCATTTT. This sequence encodes CASSMSGSNQPQHF.

The DNA for the CDR3 is TGCAGTGCTCCTCTCAGGACGGTCGACACTGAAGCTTTCTTT. Its protein product is CSAPLRTVDTEAFF. This chain joins TRBV20-1 and TRBJ1-1, with D hard to call. The germline gives CDR1 DFQATT, CDR2 SNEGSKA (reference sequence). The CDR3 consists of 14 residues. Trimming removed 5 bases at V and 3 bases at J, with 16 bases between.

This clonotype was seen only once. The chain employs TRBV15 and TRBJ2-1, with TRBD2 matching over 15 bases. Per the germline V gene, CDR1 is LNHNV and CDR2 is YYDKDF (reference sequence). J was trimmed by 1 base and V by 3 bases; bases with no gene match: 10. The CDR3 covers 20 residues. The CDR3 DNA is TGTGCCACCAGCAGCGGGGGACTAGCGGGAGGCGACCCGTCCTACAATGAGCAGTTCTTC. Translated: CATSSGGLAGGDPSYNEQFF.

The V call is TRBV20-1, the J call TRBJ2-3, with 7 nucleotides matching TRBD1. Unmatched junction bases numbered 1, after V lost 6 bases and J lost 4 bases. CDR1 is DFQATT, CDR2 SNEGSKA, per germline (reference sequence). CDR3 length equals 11 residues. CDR3 bases: TGCAGTGCCGGGACAGCAGATACGCAGTATTTT. Translated, it gives CSAGTADTQYF.

The chain employs TRBV10-3 and TRBJ2-7; D remains ambiguous. The CDR3 sequence is 14 residues long. V dropped 4 bases and J dropped 9 bases, with 19 bases sitting between them. CDR1 ENHRY and CDR2 SYGVKD come from the germline V gene. The CDR3 nucleotides read TGTGCCATCAGTGGTACTCGAAATGTACGCGGGCAGTACTTC. It yields the protein CAISGTRNVRGQYF.

The gene calls are TRBV2 and TRBJ1-2; D call uncertain. V shed 3 bases and J shed 5 bases, with 7 bases lying between them. This CDR3 contains 12 residues. Germline V lookup: CDR1 SNHLY, CDR2 FYNNEI. CDR3 loop: CASSEEPYGYTF. Written as DNA, the CDR3 is TGTGCCAGCAGTGAGGAACCTTATGGCTACACCTTC.

The chain is built from TRBV24-1 and TRBJ2-2, with a tentative D call TRBD1 (6 bases). The CDR3 contains 17 residues. V dropped 0 bases and J dropped 2 bases, with 12 bases sitting between them. Germline V CDR1 and CDR2: KGHDR, SFDVKD. The DNA for the CDR3 is TGTGCCACCAGTGATTTGCAAGGGGGACCCAACACCGGGGAGCTGTTTTTT. Translation gives CATSDLQGGPNTGELFF.

About this clonotype itself: The CDR3 end shows no conserved phenylalanine or tryptophan, and so a read error is likely. The DNA is left out, because the CDR3 cannot be placed on it with certainty; the CDR3 is given as TCRdb lists it. This chain connects TRBV5-1 to TRBJ2-1; TRBD2 is the table's D call and was not checked against the DNA. CDR1 SGHRS and CDR2 YFSETQ come from the germline V gene. Inclusive of both ends, the CDR3 amounts to 15 amino acids. This chain's CDR3 is CASSLGTSGYNEKFL.

The chain uses TRBV12-3 or TRBV12-4 and TRBJ2-3, with D uncertain. CDR3 length: 13 amino acids. V was cut by 6 bases and J by 0 bases, with 7 bases left in between. In DNA, the CDR3 is TGTGCCAGCAGGCCCGGAAGCACAGATACGCAGTATTTT. Protein sequence: CASRPGSTDTQYF.

This clonotype was seen ten or more times. Here the CDR3 reads CASSTGTGGADTQYF. The DNA of the CDR3 is TGTGCCAGCAGTACCGGGACAGGGGGCGCAGATACGCAGTATTTT. The rearrangement links TRBV6-4 to TRBJ2-3; TRBD1 matches at 12 bases. The CDR3 spans 15 residues. V was pared by 5 bases and J by 4 bases, with 4 bases of the junction left unmatched. Germline-derived CDR1 and CDR2 are MRHNA and SNTAGT.

The chain has TRBV2 and TRBJ2-7; no clear D. The CDR3 covers 13 residues. CDR1 SNHLY and CDR2 FYNNEI come from the germline V gene. V was clipped by 5 bases and J by 6 bases, with 14 bases between them. The CDR3 sequence is CASSLGRSGEQYF. CDR3 nucleotides: TGTGCCAGCAGTCTGGGCCGTTCGGGCGAGCAGTACTTC.

V gene TRBV5-4 combines with J gene TRBJ2-7, with unresolved D. V was clipped by 7 bases and J by 2 bases, with 16 bases between them. Germline assignment: CDR1 SGHNT and CDR2 YYREEE (reference sequence). This CDR3 spans 14 amino acids. DNA for the CDR3: TGTGCCAGCCGCAATGGGCTACCTGCCTACGAGCAGTACTTC. It yields the protein CASRNGLPAYEQYF.